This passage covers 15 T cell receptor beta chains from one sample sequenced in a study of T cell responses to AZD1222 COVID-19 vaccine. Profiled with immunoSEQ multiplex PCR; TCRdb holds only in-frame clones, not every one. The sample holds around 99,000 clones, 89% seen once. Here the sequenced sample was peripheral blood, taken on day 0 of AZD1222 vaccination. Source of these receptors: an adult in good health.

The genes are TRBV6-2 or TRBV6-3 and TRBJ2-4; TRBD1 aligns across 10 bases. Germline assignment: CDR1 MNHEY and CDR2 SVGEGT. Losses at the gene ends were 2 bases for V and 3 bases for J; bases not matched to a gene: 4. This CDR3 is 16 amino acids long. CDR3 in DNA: TGTGCCAGCAGTTACCCGGACAGGGGGGACAAAAACATTCAGTACTTC. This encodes CASSYPDRGDKNIQYF.

CDR3 bases: TGTGCCAGCAGCCGTGGGTCCTCAGGAAACACCATATATTTT. This translates into CASSRGSSGNTIYF. This rearrangement joins TRBV7-2 to TRBJ1-3; no reliable D call. V lost 5 bases and J 4 bases, leaving 12 bases between the germline ends. The CDR3 runs to 14 residues. From germline, CDR1 is SGHTA and CDR2 FQGNSA.

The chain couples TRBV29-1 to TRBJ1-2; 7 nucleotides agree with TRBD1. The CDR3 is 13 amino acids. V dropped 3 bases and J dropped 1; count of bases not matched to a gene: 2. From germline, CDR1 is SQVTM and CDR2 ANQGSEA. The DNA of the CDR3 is TGCAGCGTTGAGACAGGGATTAACTATGGCTACACCTTC. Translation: CSVETGINYGYTF.

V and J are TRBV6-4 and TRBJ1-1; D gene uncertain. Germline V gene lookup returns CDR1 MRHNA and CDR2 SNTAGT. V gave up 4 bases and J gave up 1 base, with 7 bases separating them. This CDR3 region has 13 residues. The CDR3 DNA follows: TGTGCCAGCAGTGTCAGGAAGAACACTGAAGCTTTCTTT. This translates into CASSVRKNTEAFF.

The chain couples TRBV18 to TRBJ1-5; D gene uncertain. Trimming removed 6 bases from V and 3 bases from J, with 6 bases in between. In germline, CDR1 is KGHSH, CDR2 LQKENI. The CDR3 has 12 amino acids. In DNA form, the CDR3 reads TGTGCCAGCTCCGCCCCCAATCAGCCCCAGCATTTT. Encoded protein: CASSAPNQPQHF.

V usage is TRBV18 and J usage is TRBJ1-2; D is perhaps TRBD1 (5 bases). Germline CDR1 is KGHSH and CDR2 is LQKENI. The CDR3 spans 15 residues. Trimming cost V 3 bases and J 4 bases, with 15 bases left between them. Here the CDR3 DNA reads TGTGCCAGCTCACCCGAAGGGGAGTCGGGCTATGGCTACACCTTC. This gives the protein CASSPEGESGYGYTF.

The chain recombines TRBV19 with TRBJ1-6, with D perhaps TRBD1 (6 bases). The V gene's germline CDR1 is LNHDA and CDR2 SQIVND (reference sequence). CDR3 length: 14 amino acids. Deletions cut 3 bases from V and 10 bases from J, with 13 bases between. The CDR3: CASSITGSDSPLHF. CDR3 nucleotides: TGTGCCAGTAGTATTACAGGGAGCGACTCACCCCTCCACTTT.

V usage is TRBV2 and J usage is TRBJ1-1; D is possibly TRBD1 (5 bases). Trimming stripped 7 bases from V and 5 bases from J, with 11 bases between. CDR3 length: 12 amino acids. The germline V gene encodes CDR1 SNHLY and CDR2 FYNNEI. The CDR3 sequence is CASTPGVTEAFF. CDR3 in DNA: TGTGCCAGCACCCCGGGGGTTACTGAAGCTTTCTTT.

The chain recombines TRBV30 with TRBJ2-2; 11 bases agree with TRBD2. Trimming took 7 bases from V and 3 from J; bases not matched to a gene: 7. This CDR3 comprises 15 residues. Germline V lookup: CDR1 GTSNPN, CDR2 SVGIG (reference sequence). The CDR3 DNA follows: TGTGCCTCGTCTAGCGGGAGGCCAGACACCGGGGAGCTGTTTTTT. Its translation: CASSSGRPDTGELFF.

CDR3 in DNA: TGTGCCAGCAGTCCGGGGTTCAATCAGCCCCAGCATTTT. Amino acid sequence: CASSPGFNQPQHF. The V call is TRBV2, the J call TRBJ1-5, with D uncertain. The germline gives CDR1 SNHLY, CDR2 FYNNEI. V was shortened by 5 bases and J by 3 bases, with 8 bases between the two germline ends. This CDR3 region has 13 residues.

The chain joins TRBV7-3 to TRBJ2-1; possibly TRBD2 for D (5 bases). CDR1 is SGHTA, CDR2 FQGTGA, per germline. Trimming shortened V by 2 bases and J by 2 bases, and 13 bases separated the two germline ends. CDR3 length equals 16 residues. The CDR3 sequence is CASSLLPGKAYNEQFF. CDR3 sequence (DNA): TGTGCCAGCAGCTTACTTCCGGGAAAGGCCTACAATGAGCAGTTCTTC.

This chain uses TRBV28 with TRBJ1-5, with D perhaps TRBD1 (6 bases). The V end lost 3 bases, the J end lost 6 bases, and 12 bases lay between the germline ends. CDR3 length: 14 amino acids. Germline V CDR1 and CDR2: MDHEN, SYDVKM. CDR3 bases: TGTGCCAGCAGTTTGCTGGGGGCTGGTCAGCCCCAGCATTTT. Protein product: CASSLLGAGQPQHF. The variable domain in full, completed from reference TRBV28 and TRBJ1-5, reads DVKVTQSSRYLVKRTGEKVFLECVQDMDHENMFWYRQDPGLGLRLIYFSYDVKMKEKGDIPEGYSVSREKKERFSLILESASTNQTSMYLCASSLLGAGQPQHFGDGTRLSIL.

The CDR3 sequence is CASSGERGSYEQYF. CDR3 DNA sequence: TGTGCCAGTAGTGGCGAGCGGGGCTCCTACGAGCAGTACTTC. The chain links TRBV19 to TRBJ2-7; TRBD2 aligns across 7 bases. This CDR3 comprises 14 residues. CDR1 and CDR2 from the germline V gene are LNHDA and SQIVND (reference sequence). The J segment lost 0 bases and the V segment lost 5 bases, leaving 4 bases of the junction unmatched.

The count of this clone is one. In DNA form, the CDR3 reads TGTGCCAGCAGCGAGAGCCAGAACACTGAAGCTTTCTTT. This encodes CASSESQNTEAFF. The gene calls are TRBV9 and TRBJ1-1; D ambiguous. Germline assignment: CDR1 SGDLS and CDR2 YYNGEE. The CDR3 runs 13 residues. The V and J ends lost 3 bases and 1 base respectively, with 7 bases between them. Full variable domain (remainder filled in from reference TRBV9 and TRBJ1-1): DSGVTQTPKHLITATGQRVTLRCSPRSGDLSVYWYQQSLDQGLQFLIQYYNGEERAKGNILERFSAQQFPDLHSELNLSSLELGDSALYFCASSESQNTEAFFGQGTRLTVV.

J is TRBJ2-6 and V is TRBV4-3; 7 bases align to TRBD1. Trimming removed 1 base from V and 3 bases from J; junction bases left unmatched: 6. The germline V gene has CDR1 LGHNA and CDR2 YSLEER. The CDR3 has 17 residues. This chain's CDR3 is CASSQVIQGDGANVLTF. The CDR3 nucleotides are TGCGCCAGCAGCCAAGTGATCCAGGGGGATGGGGCCAACGTCCTGACTTTC.